This section outlines one TCR beta chain sequence together with its context. What it binds is not known. This sample is part of a study of T-cell reconstitution after alpha-beta-depleted transplantation in children. After removal of 3 bases from V and 1 base from J, the junction contained 17 bases not matched to a gene. This CDR3 comprises 20 residues. Germline lookup yields CDR1 MDHEN and CDR2 SYDVKM. General study results and limits: Alpha-beta T cells present about two months after transplant were reported to originate from several hundred expanded graft clones. T-cell numbers and diversity, one year after transplant, stemmed largely from T cells that were newly produced. Surviving recipient cells, namely T cells and thymic progenitors, were the source of high day-60 TCRbeta diversity in some patients.

Unique molecular identifiers were used in preparing the TCRbeta library. TCRdb independently ran MiXCR on the PCR reads; one entry per CDR3 protein. The sample has 200,000 or so distinct CDR3 sequences, 6.3% seen once. Sequenced here: PBMCs, sampled before TCRalphabeta/CD19-depleted stem cell transplant. This TCR was recovered from a girl under two years old with combined immunodeficiency, due to receive a stem cell transplant. This rearrangement joins TRBV28 to TRBJ2-2; 7 positions match TRBD2. Here the CDR3 DNA reads TGTGCCAGCAGTTTCTTGTCCGGGACTATAGATTCCCAGAACACCGGGGAGCTGTTTTTT. Encoded protein: CASSFLSGTIDSQNTGELFF.